The rows below give T cell receptor beta chains drawn from one sample of a study of shared clonotypes between healthy human individuals. This table comes from immunoSEQ multiplex PCR, and its TCRdb copy is limited to in-frame clones, with some not included. The data show fewer than 1.6 million clones, 98% seen once. Sequencing input: naive CD4+ T cells sorted from blood. These receptors were obtained from a man between 25 and 39 years old in good health. Both conserved end residues are part of each CDR3. D genes are given only for firm matches. Expanded clones get a size class; other rows say once, few or many, or leave the size out.

d_call clone_size j_call v_call cdr3_nt cdr3_aa
. . TRBJ1-5 TRBV30 TGTGCCTGGAGCGCCCTCAATCAGCCCCAGCATTTT CAWSALNQPQHF
. . TRBJ2-2 TRBV18 TGTGCCAGCTCCAACTCCCAGGGGCCCGGGGAGCTGTTTTTT CASSNSQGPGELFF
. . TRBJ1-3 TRBV12-2 TGTGCAAGTCGCTTGAGGGCGAAGACAGACACCATATATTTT CASRLRAKTDTIYF
. . TRBJ1-1 TRBV18 TGTGCCAGCTCACCCCCGTCGGTGGACACTGAAGCTTTCTTT CASSPPSVDTEAFF
. . TRBJ2-2 TRBV19 TGTGCCAGTAGTAAGGGAGTAGTTACCGGGGAGCTGTTTTTT CASSKGVVTGELFF
. . TRBJ2-1 TRBV2 TGTGCCAGCAGGTTCCTCCAGGGCGGAAATGAGCAGTTCTTC CASRFLQGGNEQFF
. . TRBJ2-6 TRBV7-2 TGTGCCAGCAGCAGAACTACCCCTGGGGCCAACGTCCTGACTTTC CASSRTTPGANVLTF
. . TRBJ1-4 TRBV6-1 TGTGCCAGCAGTGAAGCGGCGGGACGGAAAACTAATGAAAAACTGTTTTTT CASSEAAGRKTNEKLFF
TRBD2 . TRBJ2-2 TRBV6-4 TGTGCCAGCAGTGACAGGTCTAGCGGGAACACCGGGGAGCTGTTTTTT CASSDRSSGNTGELFF
TRBD2 . TRBJ2-3 TRBV11-2 TGTGCCAGCAGCTTCGAAGGGACTAGCGGGAGTTCGGCAGATACGCAGTATTTT CASSFEGTSGSSADTQYF
. . TRBJ2-5 TRBV5-4 TGTGCCAGCAGCCCCGTGGGGAGGACTACACAAGAGACCCAGTACTTC CASSPVGRTTQETQYF
. . TRBJ1-1 TRBV7-9 TGTGCCAGCAGCTTGGTGAACACTGAAGCTTTCTTT CASSLVNTEAFF
. . TRBJ2-7 TRBV18 TGTGCCAGCTCACCAACAGGAAGCCCCGAGCAGTACTTC CASSPTGSPEQYF
. . TRBJ2-3 TRBV7-2 TGTGCCAGCAGCTTAGAGGCGGGATGGACAGATACGCAGTATTTT CASSLEAGWTDTQYF
TRBD2 . TRBJ2-7 TRBV7-9 TGTGCCAGCAGCTTAGCACTAGCGGGAGGAGAGCAGTACTTC CASSLALAGGEQYF
. . TRBJ2-3 TRBV28 TGTGCCAGTCGGGGAGATACGCAGTATTTT CASRGDTQYF
. . TRBJ2-3 TRBV2 TGTGCCAGCAGTGAACAGTGGGCCGGTACGCAGTATTTT CASSEQWAGTQYF
. . TRBJ2-3 TRBV7-9 TGTGCCAGCAGCTTAGTACCCCGACGAACAGATACGCAGTATTTT CASSLVPRRTDTQYF
. . TRBJ2-1 TRBV6-1 TGTGCCAGCAGTGAAGGTTACAATGAGCAGTTCTTC CASSEGYNEQFF
TRBD2 . TRBJ2-3 TRBV19 TGTGCCAGTATCCCCAGGGGGATAGCGGGAGGAAGCACAGATACGCAGTATTTT CASIPRGIAGGSTDTQYF
. . TRBJ1-3 TRBV4-3 TGCGCCAGCAGCCCAGAGGCTGGAAACACCATATATTTT CASSPEAGNTIYF
. . TRBJ2-4 TRBV28 TGTGCCAGCAGAACCAACGTACTAGAAAAAGCCAAAAACATTCAGTACTTC CASRTNVLEKAKNIQYF
. . TRBJ2-1 TRBV25-1 TGTGCCAGCAGTAACGCGGAAAGGGGTGAGCAGTTCTTC CASSNAERGEQFF
. . TRBJ1-1 TRBV18 TGTGCCAGCTCACCACCTCCCACAGGGTCTGAAGCTTTCTTT CASSPPPTGSEAFF
TRBD1 . TRBJ1-2 TRBV18 TGTGCCAGCTCTCAACCCCGGGGCAGGGGGCTCTATGGCTACACCTTC CASSQPRGRGLYGYTF
. . TRBJ1-1 TRBV19 TGTGCCAGTAGTTGGAAGGGTAGGAACACTGAAGCTTTCTTT CASSWKGRNTEAFF
. . TRBJ1-5 TRBV25-1 TGTGCCAGCAGTGACCCCACTACCGGGGATCAGCCCCAGCATTTT CASSDPTTGDQPQHF
. once TRBJ2-7 TRBV9 TGTGCCAGCAGCGCCAGTCCTGCCCCTACCTACGAGCAGTACTTC CASSASPAPTYEQYF
. . TRBJ2-1 TRBV7-3 TGTGCCAGCAGCGTTACTAGCATAAATGAGCAGTTCTTC CASSVTSINEQFF
TRBD2 . TRBJ2-7 TRBV5-4 TGTGCCAGCAGCTTGGATAGCGGGAACTACGAGCAGTACTTC CASSLDSGNYEQYF
TRBD1 . TRBJ2-6 TRBV5-4 TGTGCCAGCAGCACAGGGGATTCGACTGGGGCCAACGTCCTGACTTTC CASSTGDSTGANVLTF
. . TRBJ2-3 TRBV5-4 TGTGCCAGCAGCTTCCTGCACTCAGGGCCAGATACGCAGTATTTT CASSFLHSGPDTQYF
TRBD1 . TRBJ1-1 TRBV10-3 TGTGCCATCAGTGAGCTTGGACAGGGGGCCTCTGAAGCTTTCTTT CAISELGQGASEAFF
TRBD1 . TRBJ1-1 TRBV29-1 TGCAGCGTTCAGTATCCCGGACAGGGGAAGACCACTGAAGCTTTCTTT CSVQYPGQGKTTEAFF
. once TRBJ1-4 TRBV9 TGTGCCAGCGGCCCCGTGAACAGTGGTCGGGAAAAACTGTTTTTT CASGPVNSGREKLFF
. . TRBJ1-2 TRBV19 TGTGCCACGTCTCATCTGATCACTAACTATGGCTACACCTTC CATSHLITNYGYTF
TRBD1 . TRBJ2-7 TRBV29-1 TGCAGCGCTGACAGGGGCTACGAGCAGTACTTC CSADRGYEQYF
TRBD2 . TRBJ2-2 TRBV6-5 TGTGCCAGCAGTTACTCGGGACTAGCGGGCGGGGAGCTGTTTTTT CASSYSGLAGGELFF
. . TRBJ2-7 TRBV5-4 TGTGCCAGCAGCATATCCCCGGGCACTAGCTCCTACGAGCAGTACTTC CASSISPGTSSYEQYF
. . TRBJ2-1 TRBV29-1 TGCAGCGTTGAAGATTGGAATATGGAGCAGTTCTTC CSVEDWNMEQFF
. . TRBJ2-1 TRBV2 TGTGCCAGCAGAACCCTTGGGTACAACAATGAGCAGTTCTTC CASRTLGYNNEQFF
. . TRBJ2-3 TRBV5-4 TGTGCCAGCAGCTTGGCGAGAGATACGCAGTATTTT CASSLARDTQYF
. . TRBJ2-1 TRBV5-4 TGTGCCAGCAGTCCGCGAGCGGAGGGCTACAATGAGCAGTTCTTC CASSPRAEGYNEQFF
. . TRBJ2-3 TRBV5-5 TGTGCCAGCAGCGGGAAGACTACAGATACGCAGTATTTT CASSGKTTDTQYF
. . TRBJ1-2 TRBV6-6 TGTGCCAGCAGCCGCGGGGCGATAGGCTACACCTTC CASSRGAIGYTF
. . TRBJ2-7 TRBV2 TGTGCCAGCATCGATATGGGCAGCTACGAGCAGTACTTC CASIDMGSYEQYF
TRBD2 once TRBJ2-1 TRBV11-2 TGTGCCAGCAGCTTCTACGGAGGCGGGAGATACAATGAGCAGTTCTTC CASSFYGGGRYNEQFF
. . TRBJ2-5 TRBV18 TGTGCCAGCTCACCTTCCGGTCTTAAAGAGACCCAGTACTTC CASSPSGLKETQYF
. . TRBJ1-2 TRBV9 TGTGCCAGCAGCCCCTCGACGGGCTATGGCTACACCTTC CASSPSTGYGYTF
TRBD1 . TRBJ2-7 TRBV5-4 TGTGCCAGCAGCTACGGGACAGGGCGCTACGAGCAGTACTTC CASSYGTGRYEQYF
. once TRBJ2-1 TRBV6-5 TGTGCCAGCAGTTCTGGGGGGGCGGGCAATGAGCAGTTCTTC CASSSGGAGNEQFF
. . TRBJ1-5 TRBV18 TGTGCCAGCTCACCACTGGCAGGCTACAATCAGCCCCAGCATTTT CASSPLAGYNQPQHF
TRBD2 . TRBJ2-1 TRBV6-6 TGTGCCAGCAGTTACACCAGCGGGAGATCTGTTGAGCAGTTCTTC CASSYTSGRSVEQFF
TRBD2 . TRBJ2-1 TRBV5-1 TGCGCCAGCAGCGCGGGACTAGTGAGTAACAATGAGCAGTTCTTC CASSAGLVSNNEQFF
. . TRBJ2-7 TRBV5-6 TGTGCCAGCAGCGTGGGGAGGTCCTCCTACGAGCAGTACTTC CASSVGRSSYEQYF
. . TRBJ2-7 TRBV18 TGTGCCAGCTCTCCCCTGCCGGGGGGGACAGCAGGATACGAGCAGTACTTC CASSPLPGGTAGYEQYF
TRBD2 . TRBJ2-1 TRBV5-4 TGTGCCAGCAGGGAGGGGACTAGCGTTTACAATGAGCAGTTCTTC CASREGTSVYNEQFF
. . TRBJ2-2 TRBV29-1 TGCAGCGTGGGATTCGGAACCGGGGAGCTGTTTTTT CSVGFGTGELFF
. . TRBJ2-7 TRBV29-1 TGCAGCGTTAGGACTGGAGACCGCTACGAGCAGTACTTC CSVRTGDRYEQYF
TRBD2 . TRBJ2-1 TRBV27 TGTGCCAGCAGGAATAGCGGGGCCAGCTCCTACAATGAGCAGTTCTTC CASRNSGASSYNEQFF